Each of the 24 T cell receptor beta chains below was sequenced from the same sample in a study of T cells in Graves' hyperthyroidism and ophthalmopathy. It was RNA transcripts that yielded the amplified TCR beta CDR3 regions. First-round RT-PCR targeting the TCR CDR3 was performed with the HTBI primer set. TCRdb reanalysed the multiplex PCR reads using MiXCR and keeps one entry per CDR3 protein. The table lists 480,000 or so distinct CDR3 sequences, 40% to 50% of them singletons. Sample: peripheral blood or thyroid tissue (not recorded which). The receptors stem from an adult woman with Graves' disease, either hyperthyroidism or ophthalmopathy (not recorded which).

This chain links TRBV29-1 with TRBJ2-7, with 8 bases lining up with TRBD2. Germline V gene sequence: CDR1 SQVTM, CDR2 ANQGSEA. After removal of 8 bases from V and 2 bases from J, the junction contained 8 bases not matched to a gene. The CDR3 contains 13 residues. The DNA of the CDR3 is TGCAGCTTAGGCGGGGGGCTTGCCTACGAGCAGTACTTC. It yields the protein CSLGGGLAYEQYF.

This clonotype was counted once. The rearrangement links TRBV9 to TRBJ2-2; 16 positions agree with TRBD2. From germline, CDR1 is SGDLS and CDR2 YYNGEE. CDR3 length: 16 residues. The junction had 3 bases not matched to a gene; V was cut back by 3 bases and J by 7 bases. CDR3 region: CASSAGTSGRVGELFF. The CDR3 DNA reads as TGTGCCAGCAGCGCCGGGACTAGCGGGAGGGTCGGGGAGCTGTTTTTT.

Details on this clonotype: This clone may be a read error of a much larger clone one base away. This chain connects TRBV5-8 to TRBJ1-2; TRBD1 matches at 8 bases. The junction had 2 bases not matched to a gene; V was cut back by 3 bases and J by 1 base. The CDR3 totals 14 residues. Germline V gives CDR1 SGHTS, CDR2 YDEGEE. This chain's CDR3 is CASSSTGVNYGYTF. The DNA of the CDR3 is TGTGCCAGCAGCTCGACAGGGGTTAACTATGGCTACACCTTC.

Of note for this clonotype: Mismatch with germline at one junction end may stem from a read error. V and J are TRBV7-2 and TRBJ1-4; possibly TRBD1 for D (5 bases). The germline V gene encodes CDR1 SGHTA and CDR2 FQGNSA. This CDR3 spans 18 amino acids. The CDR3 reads CASSLLQSVGANPEKLFF. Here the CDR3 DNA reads TGCGCCAGCAGCCTCCTCCAGAGTGTTGGGGCAAACCCCGAAAAACTGTTTTTT.

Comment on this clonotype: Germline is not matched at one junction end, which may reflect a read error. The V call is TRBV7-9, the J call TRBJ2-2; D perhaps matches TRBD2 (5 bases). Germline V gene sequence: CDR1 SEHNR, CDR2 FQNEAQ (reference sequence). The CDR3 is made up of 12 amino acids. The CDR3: CASQRVTGELFF. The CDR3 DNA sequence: TGTGCCAGCCAAAGGGTAACCGGGGAGCTGTTCTTT.

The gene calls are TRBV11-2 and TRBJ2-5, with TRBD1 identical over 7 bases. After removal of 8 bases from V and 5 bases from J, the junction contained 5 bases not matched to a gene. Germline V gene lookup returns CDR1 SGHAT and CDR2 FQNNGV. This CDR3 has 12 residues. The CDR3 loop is CASEDRRETQYF. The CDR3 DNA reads TGTGCCAGCGAGGACAGGCGGGAGACCCAGTACTTC.

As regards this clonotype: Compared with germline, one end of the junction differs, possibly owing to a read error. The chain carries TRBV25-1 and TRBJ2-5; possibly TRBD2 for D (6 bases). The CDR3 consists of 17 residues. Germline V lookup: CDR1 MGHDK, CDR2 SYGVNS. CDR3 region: CACSAARRAGTRETQYF. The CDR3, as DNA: TGTGCCTGCAGTGCTGCCCGCCGTGCGGGAACTAGGGAGACCCAGTACTTC.

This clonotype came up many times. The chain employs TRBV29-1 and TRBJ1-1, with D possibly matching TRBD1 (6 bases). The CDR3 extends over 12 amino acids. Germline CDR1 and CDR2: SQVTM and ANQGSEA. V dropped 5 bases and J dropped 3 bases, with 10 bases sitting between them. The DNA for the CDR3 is TGCAGCGTTAACCGACAGGACACTGAAGCTTTCTTT. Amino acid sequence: CSVNRQDTEAFF.

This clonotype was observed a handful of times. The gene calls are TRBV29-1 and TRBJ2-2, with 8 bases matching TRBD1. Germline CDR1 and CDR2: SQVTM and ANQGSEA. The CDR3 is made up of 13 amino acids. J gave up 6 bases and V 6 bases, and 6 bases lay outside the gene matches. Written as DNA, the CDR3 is TGCAGCGTGGTAACAGGGGGATCCGGGGAGCTGTTTTTT. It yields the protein CSVVTGGSGELFF.

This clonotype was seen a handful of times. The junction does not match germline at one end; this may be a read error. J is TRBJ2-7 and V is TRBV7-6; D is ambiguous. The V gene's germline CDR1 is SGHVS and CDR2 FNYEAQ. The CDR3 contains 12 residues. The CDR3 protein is CASSLGFDEQYF. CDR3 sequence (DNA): TGTGCTAGCAGCTTAGGCTTCGACGAGCAGTACTTC.

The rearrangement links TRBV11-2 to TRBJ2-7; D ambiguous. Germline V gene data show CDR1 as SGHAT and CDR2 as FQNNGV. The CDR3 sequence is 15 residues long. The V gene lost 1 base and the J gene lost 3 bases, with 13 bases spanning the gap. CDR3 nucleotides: TGTGCCAGCAGCTTAGTTCGCACAGCCGACTACGAGCAGTACTTC. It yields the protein CASSLVRTADYEQYF.

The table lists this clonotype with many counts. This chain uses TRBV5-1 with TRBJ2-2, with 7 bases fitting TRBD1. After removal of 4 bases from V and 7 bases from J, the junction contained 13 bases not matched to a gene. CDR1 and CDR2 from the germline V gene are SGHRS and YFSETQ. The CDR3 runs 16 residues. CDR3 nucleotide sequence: TGCGCCAGCAGCATAAGACAGGGAGCAGGGAGCGGGGAGCTGTTTTTT. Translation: CASSIRQGAGSGELFF. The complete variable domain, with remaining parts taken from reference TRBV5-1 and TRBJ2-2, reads KAGVTQTPRYLIKTRGQQVTLSCSPISGHRSVSWYQQTPGQGLQFLFEYFSETQRNKGNFPGRFSGRQFSNSRSEMNVSTLELGDSALYLCASSIRQGAGSGELFFGEGSRLTVL.

The CDR3 nucleotides are TGTGCCAGCAGTTGGGACAGGGGAGGGCCTGAAGCTTTCTTT. Protein: CASSWDRGGPEAFF. V is TRBV7-2 and J is TRBJ1-1, with 10 nucleotides matching TRBD1. The CDR3 consists of 14 residues. The V gene end was trimmed by 6 bases and the J gene end by 6 bases; junction bases not matched to a gene: 7. CDR1 is SGHTA, CDR2 FQGNSA, per germline.

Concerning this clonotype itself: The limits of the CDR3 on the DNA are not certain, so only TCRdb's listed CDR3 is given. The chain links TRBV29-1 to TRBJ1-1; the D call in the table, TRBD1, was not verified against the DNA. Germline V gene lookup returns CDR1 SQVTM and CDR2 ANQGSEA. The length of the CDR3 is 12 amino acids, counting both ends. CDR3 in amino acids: CSVGAGTGGLFF.

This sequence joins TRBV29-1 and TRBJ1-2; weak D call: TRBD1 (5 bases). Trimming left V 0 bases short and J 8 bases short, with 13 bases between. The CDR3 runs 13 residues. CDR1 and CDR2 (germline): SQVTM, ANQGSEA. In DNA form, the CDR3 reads TGCAGCGTTGAAGATCACCCAGGGATGGGCTACACCTTC. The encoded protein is CSVEDHPGMGYTF.

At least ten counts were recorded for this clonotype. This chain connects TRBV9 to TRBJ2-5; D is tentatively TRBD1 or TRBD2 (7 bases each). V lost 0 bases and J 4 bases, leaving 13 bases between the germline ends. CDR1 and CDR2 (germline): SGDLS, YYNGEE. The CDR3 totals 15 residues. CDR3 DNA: TGTGCCAGCAGCGTAGCAGGGGGAGGGGGAGAGACCCAGTACTTC. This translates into CASSVAGGGGETQYF. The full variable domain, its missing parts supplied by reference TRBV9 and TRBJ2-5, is DSGVTQTPKHLITATGQRVTLRCSPRSGDLSVYWYQQSLDQGLQFLIQYYNGEERAKGNILERFSAQQFPDLHSELNLSSLELGDSALYFCASSVAGGGGETQYFGPGTRLLVL.

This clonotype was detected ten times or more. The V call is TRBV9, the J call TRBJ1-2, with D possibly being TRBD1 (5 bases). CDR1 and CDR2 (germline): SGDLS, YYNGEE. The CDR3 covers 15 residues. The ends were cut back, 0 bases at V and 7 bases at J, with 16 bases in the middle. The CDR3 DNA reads TGTGCCAGCAGCGTAGGGCCCGGGAGGGGCCGTGGCTACACCTTC. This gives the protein CASSVGPGRGRGYTF.

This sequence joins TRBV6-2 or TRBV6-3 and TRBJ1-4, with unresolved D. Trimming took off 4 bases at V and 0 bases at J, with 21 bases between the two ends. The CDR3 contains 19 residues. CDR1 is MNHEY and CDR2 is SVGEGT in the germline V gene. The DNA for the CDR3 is TGTGCCAGCAGTTCGACGACTATCTTGGAACTTGCAACTAATGAAAAACTGTTTTTT. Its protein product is CASSSTTILELATNEKLFF.

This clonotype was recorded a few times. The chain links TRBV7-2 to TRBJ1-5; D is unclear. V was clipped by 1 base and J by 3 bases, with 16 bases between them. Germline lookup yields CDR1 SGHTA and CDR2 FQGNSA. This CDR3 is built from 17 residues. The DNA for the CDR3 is TGTGCCAGCAGCTTAGTGCATGTTTCGGGAACCAATCAGCCCCAGCATTTT. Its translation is CASSLVHVSGTNQPQHF.

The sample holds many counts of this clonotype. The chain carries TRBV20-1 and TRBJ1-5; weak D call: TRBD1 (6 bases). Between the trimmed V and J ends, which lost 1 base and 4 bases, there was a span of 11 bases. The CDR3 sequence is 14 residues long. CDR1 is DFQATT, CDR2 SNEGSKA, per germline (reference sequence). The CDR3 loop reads CSARVVGHNQPQHF. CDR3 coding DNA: TGCAGTGCTAGAGTGGTGGGACATAATCAGCCCCAGCATTTT.

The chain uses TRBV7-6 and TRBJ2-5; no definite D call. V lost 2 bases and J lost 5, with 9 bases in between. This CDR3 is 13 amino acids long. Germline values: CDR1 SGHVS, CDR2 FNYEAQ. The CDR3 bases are TGTGCCAGCAGCTTAAGACTCCTCGAGACCCAGTACTTC. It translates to CASSLRLLETQYF.

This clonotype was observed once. The CDR3 protein is CAARRGTEAFF. Written as DNA, the CDR3 is TGTGCCGCGAGACGGGGCACTGAAGCTTTCTTT. J is TRBJ1-1 and V is TRBV10-3; D unclear. CDR3 length: 11 amino acids. Trimming left V 11 bases short and J 4 bases short, with 11 bases between. Germline CDR1 ENHRY, CDR2 SYGVKD.

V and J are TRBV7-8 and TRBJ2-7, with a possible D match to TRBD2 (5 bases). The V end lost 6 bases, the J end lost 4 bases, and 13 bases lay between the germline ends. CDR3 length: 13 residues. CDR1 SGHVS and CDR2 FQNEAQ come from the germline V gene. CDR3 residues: CASRPSGIYEQYF. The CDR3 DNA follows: TGTGCCAGCAGACCCTCCGGGATTTACGAGCAGTACTTC.

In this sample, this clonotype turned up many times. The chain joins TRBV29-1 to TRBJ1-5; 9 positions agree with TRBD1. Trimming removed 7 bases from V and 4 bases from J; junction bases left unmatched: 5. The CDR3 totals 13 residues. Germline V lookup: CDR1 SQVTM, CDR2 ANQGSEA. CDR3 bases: TGCAGCGCCTTGACAGGGGGAAATCAGCCCCAGCATTTT. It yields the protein CSALTGGNQPQHF.